These 6 T cell receptor beta chains share one sample of origin, sequenced in a study of blood T cell repertoires in COVID-19. Here immunoSEQ multiplex PCR was the method, and the copy in TCRdb shows in-frame clones only, minus some. The table lists 150,000 to 200,000 clones, nearly 85% of them singletons. Sequenced: peripheral blood. These receptor sequences come from a woman in her 30s with acute or convalescent COVID-19.

This chain connects TRBV10-2 to TRBJ2-1, with 7 bases lining up with TRBD1. After removal of 6 bases from V and 1 base from J, the junction contained 6 bases not matched to a gene. The CDR3 sequence is 15 residues long. Per germline, CDR1 WSHSY and CDR2 SAAADI. This chain's CDR3 is CASSPGQPSYNEQFF. CDR3 bases: TGCGCCAGCAGCCCGGGACAGCCTTCCTACAATGAGCAGTTCTTC.

The chain joins TRBV29-1 to TRBJ1-5; TRBD1 matches at 8 bases. The CDR3 spans 12 residues. Per germline, CDR1 SQVTM and CDR2 ANQGSEA. V gave up 7 bases and J gave up 9 bases; unmatched junction bases: 8. CDR3 DNA sequence: TGCAGCGCTAGACAGGGGCAAGGGCCCCAGCATTTT. Translated: CSARQGQGPQHF.

Details on this clone: This sample also contains other DNA sequences that code for the same CDR3. The chain joins TRBV11-2 to TRBJ2-7, with D possibly TRBD1 on 6 matching bases. The ends were cut back, 4 bases at V and 6 bases at J, with 13 bases in the middle. Per germline, CDR1 SGHAT and CDR2 FQNNGV. The CDR3 is 13 amino acids. CDR3 amino acids: CASSSTGLGEQYF. DNA of the CDR3: TGTGCCAGCAGCTCTACAGGGTTGGGCGAGCAGTACTTC.

The chain has TRBV10-3 and TRBJ2-2, with D possibly matching TRBD1 (6 bases). Trimming took off 6 bases at V and 3 bases at J, with 11 bases between the two ends. Germline V CDR1 and CDR2: ENHRY, SYGVKD. The CDR3 spans 14 residues. The CDR3 sequence: CAIRSPGDTGELFF. In nucleotides, the CDR3 is TGTGCCATCAGGTCACCAGGGGACACCGGGGAGCTGTTTTTT.

The rearrangement uses TRBV7-2 and TRBJ1-2; TRBD1 might be the D (5 bases). Looked up from germline, CDR1 is SGHTA and CDR2 is FQGNSA. This CDR3 comprises 14 residues. Trimming stripped 1 base from V and 8 bases from J, with 14 bases between. CDR3 coding DNA: TGTGCCAGCAGCTTAGAGTCAGGGCTGCGGGGCTACACCTTC. It specifies CASSLESGLRGYTF.

This clone has just a few counts. The rearrangement links TRBV5-5 to TRBJ1-2, with TRBD1 identical over 9 bases. Germline V lookup: CDR1 SGHKS, CDR2 YYEKEE (reference sequence). There are 14 residues in the CDR3. With 4 bases clipped from V and 7 bases from J, the junction kept 8 bases outside the gene matches. The CDR3 loop is CASSMGQGKGGYTF. CDR3 DNA sequence: TGTGCCAGCAGCATGGGACAGGGTAAAGGTGGCTACACCTTC.